This record covers a single T cell receptor (beta chain). What it recognizes is unknown. These data come from a study of T cell responses to AZD1222 COVID-19 vaccine. Points from the study as a whole: Mapped onto spike, vaccine-associated CD4 TCRs spanned it and were dominant at 160-218 and 743-854. Baseline serology detected seropositivity in only six AZD1222 recipients.

With 6 bases clipped from V and 4 bases from J, the junction kept 7 bases outside the gene matches. This CDR3 contains 15 residues. Germline V lookup: CDR1 WSHSY, CDR2 SAAADI. Clones were sequenced by immunoSEQ multiplex PCR, and TCRdb holds only the in-frame ones, with some missing. Among around 190,000 clones listed, around nine tenths were seen once. This sequence joins TRBV10-2 and TRBJ1-5; 9 bases are shared with TRBD1. The sample consisted of peripheral blood, taken 28 days after the second AZD1222 dose. The sequence was collected from an adult who received the AZD1222 COVID-19 vaccine. The CDR3 region is CASRSEGQGNQPQHF. The CDR3 DNA follows: TGCGCCAGCAGGTCGGAGGGACAGGGAAATCAGCCCCAGCATTTT.